One TCR beta chain is described in this entry. Its target is unknown. The sample is drawn from a study of T cell responses to AZD1222 COVID-19 vaccine. The overall study: Second doses at about 4 or about 12 weeks were pooled. Whole-study findings and limits: Elevations in Spike-specific TCR breadth and depth followed administration of two AZD1222 doses.

The method was immunoSEQ multiplex PCR; TCRdb's version includes in-frame clones alone and lacks a portion of them. The sample consists of 150,000 or so clones, approximately 89% of them appearing once. CDR1 is SGHVS, CDR2 FQNEAQ, per germline. CDR3 length: 15 amino acids. V lost 7 bases to trimming and J lost 3 bases, with 15 bases between them. This clonotype was obtained from an adult in good health. The material was peripheral blood, obtained on day 0 of AZD1222 vaccination. The gene calls are TRBV7-8 and TRBJ2-2; the D gene is possibly TRBD2 (5 bases). CDR3 protein: CASKPTTGDTGELFF. In DNA form, the CDR3 reads TGTGCCAGCAAGCCTACAACCGGGGACACCGGGGAGCTGTTTTTT.